A single sample gave rise to the 18 T cell receptor beta chains below, sequenced in a study of blood T cell repertoires in COVID-19. TCRdb keeps only in-frame clones here, not all; method: immunoSEQ multiplex PCR. The sample lists some 290,000 clones, about nine tenths occurring once. Material for sequencing was peripheral blood. The receptor set was obtained from a young woman with COVID-19, enrolled during active disease.

V is TRBV12-3 or TRBV12-4 and J is TRBJ1-2; D not resolved. The V gene lost 7 bases and the J gene lost 3 bases, with 12 bases spanning the gap. The CDR3 covers 13 residues. For the CDR3, the DNA is TGTGCCAGCAAAAGGACTGACTACTATGGCTACACCTTC. It translates to CASKRTDYYGYTF.

The rearrangement joins TRBV27 to TRBJ2-7, with TRBD1 as a possible D gene (6 bases). Germline V lookup: CDR1 MNHEY, CDR2 SMNVEV (reference sequence). This CDR3 has 16 residues. The V end lost 3 bases, the J end lost 0 bases, and 15 bases lay between the germline ends. This CDR3 is CASSLLGGLGSYEQYF. The CDR3 DNA reads as TGTGCCAGCAGTTTGCTAGGGGGTCTCGGCTCCTACGAGCAGTACTTC.

This clone turned up a few times. The V and J genes are TRBV6-2 or TRBV6-3 and TRBJ2-1, with D possibly TRBD1 on 5 matching bases. CDR1 MNHEY and CDR2 SVGEGT come from the germline V gene. The V end lost 6 bases, the J end lost 9 bases, and 18 bases lay between the germline ends. This CDR3 has 14 amino acids. DNA for the CDR3: TGTGCCAGCAGCCTCCAACAGGTGTACGGTGAGCAGTTCTTC. Protein sequence: CASSLQQVYGEQFF.

In DNA form, the CDR3 reads TGTGCCAGCAGTCGTTACCGACAGGGAGTAGGTCCCCAGCATTTT. Amino acids: CASSRYRQGVGPQHF. V and J are TRBV6-5 and TRBJ1-5, with 7 bases identical to TRBD1. CDR1 and CDR2 from the germline V gene are MNHEY and SVGAGI. The V and J ends lost 5 bases and 10 bases, in that order; junction bases with no gene match: 14. The CDR3 runs 15 residues.

V and J are TRBV19 and TRBJ1-1; tentative D call: TRBD1 (5 bases). There are 14 residues in the CDR3. V was pared by 4 bases and J by 3 bases, with 12 bases between. Germline V gene lookup returns CDR1 LNHDA and CDR2 SQIVND (reference sequence). Here the CDR3 reads CASSSRQHHTEAFF. In nucleotides, the CDR3 is TGTGCCAGTAGTAGCCGACAGCACCACACTGAAGCTTTCTTT.

The chain combines TRBV24-1 with TRBJ1-2; TRBD1 is a possible D gene (6 bases). Per germline, CDR1 KGHDR and CDR2 SFDVKD. The CDR3 is 13 residues long. V dropped 6 bases and J dropped 3 bases, with 10 bases sitting between them. CDR3 protein: CATSTPGDYGYTF. CDR3 in DNA: TGTGCCACCAGTACCCCAGGGGACTATGGCTACACCTTC.

DNA for the CDR3: TGTGCCAGCAGTTACTCGACCCTTGACAAGAACACTGAAGCTTTCTTT. This sequence encodes CASSYSTLDKNTEAFF. The chain links TRBV6-5 to TRBJ1-1, with D unresolved. The CDR3 runs 16 residues. Germline V gives CDR1 MNHEY, CDR2 SVGAGI. V was clipped by 0 bases and J by 1 base, with 12 bases between them.

This chain joins TRBV29-1 and TRBJ1-1, with D maybe TRBD1 (5 bases). Germline V gene lookup returns CDR1 SQVTM and CDR2 ANQGSEA. This CDR3 has 13 residues. The V gene lost 4 bases and the J gene lost 0 bases, with 9 bases spanning the gap. CDR3 residues: CSVARVLNTEAFF. CDR3 nucleotides: TGCAGCGTTGCCAGGGTTCTGAACACTGAAGCTTTCTTT. Full variable domain (outside the CDR3, taken from reference TRBV29-1 and TRBJ1-1): SAVISQKPSRDICQRGTSLTIQCQVDSQVTMMFWYRQQPGQSLTLIATANQGSEATYESGFVIDKFPISRPNLTFSTLTVSNMSPEDSSIYLCSVARVLNTEAFFGQGTRLTVV.

The gene calls are TRBV9 and TRBJ1-1; no clear D. The germline V and J ends were trimmed by 0 bases and 0 bases, with 6 bases remaining between them. Germline loops: CDR1 SGDLS, CDR2 YYNGEE. This CDR3 is 14 amino acids long. The CDR3 spells CASSVAYMNTEAFF. In DNA form, the CDR3 reads TGTGCCAGCAGCGTAGCGTATATGAACACTGAAGCTTTCTTT.

The J gene is TRBJ1-1, the V gene TRBV7-9; the D is unclear. CDR3 length: 15 residues. Germline V gene sequence: CDR1 SEHNR, CDR2 FQNEAQ (reference sequence). Trimming took 4 bases from V and 4 from J, leaving 16 bases between them. As DNA, the CDR3 is TGTGCCAGCAGCTGGGGAATGGAGGCGAGCACTGAAGCTTTCTTT. Protein: CASSWGMEASTEAFF.

This sequence joins TRBV5-1 and TRBJ2-7; D possibly corresponds to TRBD2 (5 bases). V was shortened by 5 bases and J by 2 bases, with 11 bases between the two germline ends. Germline values: CDR1 SGHRS, CDR2 YFSETQ. The CDR3 runs to 13 residues. The CDR3 loop is CASRRIGTYEQYF. CDR3 nucleotide sequence: TGCGCCAGCAGGCGTATCGGGACCTACGAGCAGTACTTC.

This clone was observed a handful of times. The chain has TRBV7-9 and TRBJ1-3; no firm D call. This CDR3 is 15 amino acids long. CDR1 and CDR2 from the germline V gene are SEHNR and FQNEAQ (reference sequence). V was cut by 5 bases and J by 0 bases, with 11 bases left in between. CDR3 loop: CASSPGRYSGNTIYF. CDR3 in DNA: TGTGCCAGCAGCCCTGGTAGATACTCTGGAAACACCATATATTTT.

V and J are TRBV5-1 and TRBJ2-7; a possible D gene is TRBD1 (6 bases). This CDR3 region has 13 residues. The V end lost 5 bases, the J end lost 2 bases, and 11 bases lay between the germline ends. Germline loops: CDR1 SGHRS, CDR2 YFSETQ. The CDR3 DNA sequence: TGCGCCAGCAGGGGGGCGCGTACCTACGAGCAGTACTTC. Its translation: CASRGARTYEQYF.

V usage is TRBV29-1 and J usage is TRBJ1-4, with a weak D call TRBD1 (5 bases). The CDR3 totals 13 residues. The V gene's germline CDR1 is SQVTM and CDR2 ANQGSEA. The V end lost 4 bases, the J end lost 7 bases, and 13 bases lay between the germline ends. The CDR3 sequence: CSVATVGGEKLFF. The CDR3 coding sequence is TGCAGCGTTGCGACAGTGGGGGGTGAAAAACTGTTTTTT.

Here the CDR3 reads CASRRQPNTGELFF. CDR3 DNA: TGTGCCAGCAGACGACAGCCGAACACCGGGGAGCTGTTTTTT. The chain is built from TRBV28 and TRBJ2-2, with TRBD1 as a possible D gene (5 bases). Trimming stripped 6 bases from V and 0 bases from J, with 8 bases between. The CDR3 spans 14 residues. CDR1 is MDHEN and CDR2 is SYDVKM in the germline V gene.

This clone has a single count. The chain recombines TRBV6-5 with TRBJ1-5; TRBD1 aligns across 9 bases. In germline, CDR1 is MNHEY, CDR2 SVGAGI. The CDR3 sequence is 15 residues long. V dropped 5 bases and J dropped 9; count of bases not matched to a gene: 11. The CDR3 region has the DNA TGTGCCAGCAGTCCCCGGGACAGGGCGGGTCGGCCCCAGCATTTT. As protein: CASSPRDRAGRPQHF.

The chain carries TRBV2 and TRBJ2-1; 8 nucleotides line up with TRBD1. Trimming cost V 7 bases and J 8 bases; bases outside gene matches: 4. This CDR3 is built from 12 residues. Looked up from germline, CDR1 is SNHLY and CDR2 is FYNNEI. CDR3 DNA: TGTGCCAGCACCCTGGACAGGGATGAGCAGTTCTTC. Encoded protein: CASTLDRDEQFF. The variable domain in full, completed from reference TRBV2 and TRBJ2-1, reads EPEVTQTPSHQVTQMGQEVILRCVPISNHLYFYWYRQILGQKVEFLVSFYNNEISEKSEIFDDQFSVERPDGSNFTLKIRSTKLEDSAMYFCASTLDRDEQFFGPGTRLTVL.

V and J are TRBV5-1 and TRBJ1-2; 9 bases are shared with TRBD1. Germline trimming cut 4 bases from V and 5 bases from J; bases unmatched to any gene: 15. Germline CDR1 reads SGHRS; CDR2 reads YFSETQ. The CDR3 is made up of 17 amino acids. The CDR3 protein is CASSPGSIGTGLYGYTF. The CDR3 coding sequence is TGCGCCAGCAGCCCAGGGTCGATCGGGACAGGGCTATATGGCTACACCTTC.